Each of the 31 T cell receptor beta chains below was sequenced from the same sample in a study of molecular identifiers for immune sequencing clone quantification. TCRdb independently ran MiXCR on the PCR reads; one entry per CDR3 protein. The sample lists over 85,000 distinct CDR3 sequences, under 40% occurring once. The sequencing sample was made of naive CD8+ T cells from blood, with Jurkat cell RNA spiked in. Subset of the sample: FACS-sorted CD8+CD4-CCR7+CD45RA+ naive T cells. The source of these receptors is a human donor in good health. Some libraries in this study had Jurkat cell RNA spiked in.

V usage is TRBV12-3 or TRBV12-4 and J usage is TRBJ2-7, with TRBD1 identical over 9 bases. Trimming cost V 11 bases and J 4 bases; bases outside gene matches: 12. The CDR3 extends over 14 amino acids. CDR3 in DNA: TGTGCCGGCAAGCCGGGACAGGGCAGATACGAGCAGTACTTC. This encodes CAGKPGQGRYEQYF.

Concerning this clonotype itself: One end of the junction varies from germline; a read error may be responsible. This chain joins TRBV5-1 and TRBJ2-7; D gene uncertain. Germline-derived CDR1 and CDR2 are SGHRS and YFSETQ. This CDR3 contains 13 residues. The chain's CDR3 is CACSPTTGYEQYF. CDR3 bases: TGCGCCTGCAGCCCGACAACTGGCTACGAGCAGTACTTC.

The rearrangement uses TRBV20-1 and TRBJ2-7; 9 bases are shared with TRBD1. Germline V lookup: CDR1 DFQATT, CDR2 SNEGSKA (reference sequence). The CDR3 length is 12 residues. V was clipped by 7 bases and J by 0 bases; unmatched bases: 1. The CDR3 spells CSGDRDSYEQYF. CDR3 DNA sequence: TGCAGTGGGGACAGGGACTCCTACGAGCAGTACTTC.

The table lists this clonotype with a few counts. CDR3 DNA sequence: TGTGCCAGCAGCTTAGCTGTGGGACAGGGGGCTTGGAAGACCCAGTACTTC. Its protein is CASSLAVGQGAWKTQYF. V gene TRBV7-7 combines with J gene TRBJ2-5, with 12 bases identical to TRBD1. Germline V lookup: CDR1 SSHAT, CDR2 FNYEAQ (reference sequence). The V gene end was trimmed by 0 bases and the J gene end by 6 bases; junction bases not matched to a gene: 8. The CDR3 extends over 17 amino acids.

Remarks on this clonotype: A read error is likely, as this CDR3 ends without the conserved phenylalanine or tryptophan. The V and J genes are TRBV7-6 and TRBJ2-2; TRBD2 might be the D (5 bases). Germline V gene sequence: CDR1 SGHVS, CDR2 FNYEAQ. Trimming took off 3 bases at V and 7 bases at J, with 12 bases between the two ends. This CDR3 region has 14 residues. The chain's CDR3 is CASSFFPEGGELFL. CDR3 nucleotide sequence: TGTGCCAGCAGCTTTTTCCCCGAGGGCGGGGAGCTGTTTTTA.

This clonotype appeared many times. The chain has TRBV5-6 and TRBJ1-5; D is unclear. From germline, CDR1 is SGHDT and CDR2 YYEEEE. The CDR3 is 13 amino acids. Trimming cost V 2 bases and J 3 bases, with 6 bases left between them. The CDR3 DNA is TGTGCCAGCAGCTTTGGAGACAATCAGCCCCAGCATTTT. Its protein product is CASSFGDNQPQHF.

This clonotype was picked up many times. This chain links TRBV19 with TRBJ2-7; 8 bases are shared with TRBD2. From germline, CDR1 is LNHDA and CDR2 SQIVND (reference sequence). J was trimmed by 4 bases and V by 4 bases; bases with no gene match: 9. This CDR3 has 15 residues. The CDR3 nucleotides are TGTGCCAGTAGTACAAGGACCAGCGGGAGTTACGAGCAGTACTTC. It translates to CASSTRTSGSYEQYF.

The V call is TRBV28, the J call TRBJ2-5; no firm D call. CDR1 and CDR2 (germline): MDHEN, SYDVKM. CDR3 size: 15 residues. The CDR3 loop reads CGERNRLPVQETQYF. CDR3 nucleotide sequence: TGTGGCGAAAGGAATAGGTTACCGGTGCAAGAGACCCAGTACTTC.

The CDR3 nucleotides are TGTGCCAGTCAACACAATTCCCAAGAGACCCAGTACTTC. This sequence encodes CASQHNSQETQYF. V gene TRBV10-3 combines with J gene TRBJ2-5; D is unresolved. The CDR3 has 13 amino acids. Trimming pared 10 bases from V and 1 base from J, leaving 13 bases between. Germline V gives CDR1 ENHRY, CDR2 SYGVKD.

This clonotype was seen a few times. The chain has TRBV27 and TRBJ2-7; D might be TRBD1 (5 bases). Between the trimmed V and J ends, which lost 5 bases and 0 bases, there was a span of 17 bases. Looked up from germline, CDR1 is MNHEY and CDR2 is SMNVEV (reference sequence). CDR3 length: 16 residues. The CDR3: CASSPTGSGFSYEQYF. The CDR3 DNA is TGTGCCAGCAGTCCCACAGGCTCAGGGTTCTCCTACGAGCAGTACTTC.

Only a few counts were recorded for this clonotype. This chain links TRBV6-6 with TRBJ2-7, with 12 bases that match TRBD2. Trimming at V came to 0 bases and at J to 5 bases, leaving 8 bases not matched to a gene. The CDR3 has 17 amino acids. CDR1 is MNHNY and CDR2 is SVGAGI in the germline V gene (reference sequence). The CDR3 region has the DNA TGTGCCAGCAGTTACTCGATTTGGCTAGCGGGAGGGAACGAGCAGTACTTC. It codes for CASSYSIWLAGGNEQYF.

This clonotype was observed a few times. The chain joins TRBV20-1 to TRBJ2-2, with a tentative D call TRBD1 (6 bases). Germline V gene sequence: CDR1 DFQATT, CDR2 SNEGSKA (reference sequence). Trimming shortened V by 5 bases and J by 7 bases, and 8 bases separated the two germline ends. CDR3 size: 11 residues. The DNA of the CDR3 is TGCAGTGCTCCAGGGGTCGGGGAGCTGTTTTTT. This translates into CSAPGVGELFF.

The CDR3 DNA reads as TGCAGTGCCCCAGAGATCGGATTAGTCCAAGAGACCCAGTACTTC. Protein sequence: CSAPEIGLVQETQYF. The chain has TRBV20-1 and TRBJ2-5; no reliable D call. Germline V gene lookup returns CDR1 DFQATT and CDR2 SNEGSKA (reference sequence). Trimming removed 6 bases from V and 1 base from J, with 18 bases in between. This CDR3 region has 15 residues.

As concerns this clonotype: Possible read error: a much larger clone is one base away. The chain links TRBV6-2 or TRBV6-3 to TRBJ1-5, with D hard to call. Germline V CDR1 and CDR2: MNHEY, SVGEGT. The CDR3 is 13 residues long. V lost 6 bases to trimming and J lost 5 bases, with 11 bases between them. CDR3 residues: CASRDVGDQPQHF. The CDR3 coding sequence is TGTGCCAGCAGGGACGTCGGGGATCAGCCCCAGCATTTT.

This sequence joins TRBV15 and TRBJ2-7; D perhaps matches TRBD1 (7 bases). The CDR3 runs to 16 residues. Germline V CDR1 and CDR2: LNHNV, YYDKDF (reference sequence). The V end lost 1 base, the J end lost 4 bases, and 17 bases lay between the germline ends. The CDR3 spells CATSRGGDRTRYEQYF. The CDR3 nucleotides are TGTGCCACCAGCAGAGGCGGGGACAGAACTCGGTACGAGCAGTACTTC.

This clonotype was seen repeatedly, ten times or more. The CDR3 coding sequence is TGTGCCAGCAGCTTAGGACGCAATCAGCCCCAGCATTTT. Translated, it gives CASSLGRNQPQHF. The rearrangement links TRBV7-9 to TRBJ1-5, with D unresolved. The CDR3 contains 13 residues. Germline V gives CDR1 SEHNR, CDR2 FQNEAQ (reference sequence). V lost 1 base and J lost 2, with 3 bases in between.

On this clonotype itself: One end of the junction is discordant with germline, which a read error may explain. This chain uses TRBV5-3 with TRBJ2-7, with 7 bases that match TRBD2. TRBV5-3 is classed as an ORF, of uncertain function. CDR3 length equals 15 residues. The CDR3 nucleotides read TGTGCCAGCAGCTTGGCCAGCGGGGCTACCTTCGAGCAGTACTTC. It encodes CASSLASGATFEQYF.

This clonotype was found many times. The chain has TRBV12-3 or TRBV12-4 and TRBJ2-4; 11 nucleotides line up with TRBD2. The CDR3 runs to 15 residues. V shed 6 bases and J 0 bases; nucleotides not matched to a gene: 1. The CDR3 loop is CASSGLAGAKNIQYF. CDR3 DNA sequence: TGTGCCAGCAGCGGACTAGCGGGAGCCAAAAACATTCAGTACTTC.

This clonotype was picked up a small number of times. The chain employs TRBV28 and TRBJ1-2; 11 nucleotides agree with TRBD1. This CDR3 spans 15 amino acids. Germline CDR1 reads MDHEN; CDR2 reads SYDVKM. V shed 3 bases and J 8 bases; nucleotides not matched to a gene: 8. The CDR3 region is CASSLVVDRGRGYTF. The CDR3 nucleotides are TGTGCCAGCAGTTTGGTGGTGGACAGGGGGCGAGGCTACACCTTC.

The J gene is TRBJ2-3, the V gene TRBV20-1; D is possibly TRBD2 (6 bases). Trimming shortened V by 2 bases and J by 3 bases, and 18 bases separated the two germline ends. Germline V gene data show CDR1 as DFQATT and CDR2 as SNEGSKA (reference sequence). The CDR3 extends over 16 amino acids. CDR3 in amino acids: CSARPRAAGSTDTQYF. The CDR3 DNA follows: TGCAGTGCTAGACCCCGGGCGGCGGGGAGTACAGATACGCAGTATTTT.

The rearrangement uses TRBV19 and TRBJ2-5; TRBD2 is a possible D gene (7 bases). Looked up from germline, CDR1 is LNHDA and CDR2 is SQIVND (reference sequence). V shed 5 bases and J shed 1 base, with 17 bases lying between them. CDR3 length: 16 residues. The CDR3 DNA is TGTGCCAGTAGTGCCAATTCGGGGGGCCCCCAAGAGACCCAGTACTTC. Amino acids: CASSANSGGPQETQYF.

This clonotype was detected ten times or more. The chain has TRBV28 and TRBJ2-7; D unresolved. Per the germline V gene, CDR1 is MDHEN and CDR2 is SYDVKM. The CDR3 is made up of 13 amino acids. V lost 5 bases and J lost 4, with 12 bases in between. The CDR3 region has the DNA TGTGCCAGCAGTCAAGATTGGGGTTACGAGCAGTACTTC. Translated: CASSQDWGYEQYF.

The V gene is TRBV3-1, the J gene TRBJ2-3; 11 bases agree with TRBD2. Trimming at V came to 4 bases and at J to 0 bases, leaving 3 bases not matched to a gene. The CDR3 is 16 residues long. Germline assignment: CDR1 LGHDT and CDR2 YNNKEL (reference sequence). CDR3 in DNA: TGTGCCAGCAGCCCGGGACTAGCGGCAAGCACAGATACGCAGTATTTT. This gives the protein CASSPGLAASTDTQYF.

This clonotype was counted only a few times. The CDR3 DNA reads as TGCAGTGCTAGAGGGGGCGGGAGTGCCTACAATGAGCAGTTCTTC. Amino acid sequence: CSARGGGSAYNEQFF. V and J are TRBV20-1 and TRBJ2-1; 7 nucleotides align to TRBD2. Germline loops: CDR1 DFQATT, CDR2 SNEGSKA (reference sequence). V was pared by 1 base and J by 2 bases, with 5 bases of the junction left unmatched. The CDR3 runs 15 residues.

The sample holds many counts of this clonotype. V is TRBV12-3 or TRBV12-4 and J is TRBJ1-1, with D hard to call. The CDR3 has 11 amino acids. The V end was cut by 1 base, the J end by 8 bases, with 5 bases between. DNA for the CDR3: TGTGCCAGCAGTTTAGGAGCCGAAGCTTTCTTT. Translation gives CASSLGAEAFF.

This clonotype showed up many times. The chain links TRBV4-2 to TRBJ2-1, with 7 bases aligning to TRBD1. V trimming: 1 base; J trimming: 9 bases; junction bases outside the gene matches: 6. Germline V gene data show CDR1 as LGHNA and CDR2 as YNFKEQ. CDR3 length equals 14 residues. CDR3 residues: CASSQGQGDGEQFF. The CDR3 coding sequence is TGTGCCAGCAGCCAAGGGCAGGGGGACGGTGAGCAGTTCTTC.

This clonotype came up a few times. The chain couples TRBV20-1 to TRBJ2-7, with 9 nucleotides matching TRBD2. The CDR3 runs 14 residues. Germline V gene sequence: CDR1 DFQATT, CDR2 SNEGSKA (reference sequence). Trimming took 4 bases from V and 5 from J; bases not matched to a gene: 9. The CDR3 reads CSANPLAGLDEQYF. The CDR3 DNA follows: TGCAGTGCTAACCCTCTAGCGGGACTTGACGAGCAGTACTTC.

The sample holds many counts of this clonotype. The genes are TRBV25-1 and TRBJ2-7, with TRBD2 matching 7 bases. CDR1 is MGHDK and CDR2 is SYGVNS in the germline V gene. Losses at the gene ends were 2 bases for V and 9 bases for J; bases not matched to a gene: 7. This CDR3 is 13 amino acids long. The CDR3 region has the DNA TGTGCCAGCAGTGAAAGCGGGATTTTCGCGCAGTACTTC. It is translated as CASSESGIFAQYF.

This rearrangement joins TRBV5-6 to TRBJ2-3, with 9 bases lining up with TRBD1. J lost 5 bases, V lost 4 bases, and 14 bases had no gene match. The V gene's germline CDR1 is SGHDT and CDR2 YYEEEE. The CDR3 loop spans 17 amino acids. The CDR3 protein is CASSLNRGLRRVDTQYF. The CDR3 DNA follows: TGTGCCAGCAGCCTTAACAGGGGGCTTAGGAGGGTAGATACGCAGTATTTT.

The chain uses TRBV6-5 and TRBJ2-1, with D uncertain. The germline CDR1 and CDR2 sequences are MNHEY and SVGAGI. V was cut by 0 bases and J by 4 bases, with 7 bases left in between. The CDR3 has 14 residues. This CDR3 reads CASSYSFSYNEQFF. CDR3 nucleotide sequence: TGTGCCAGCAGTTACTCGTTCAGTTACAATGAGCAGTTCTTC.

With respect to this clonotype: One base away lies a much larger clone, so this may be a sequencing read error. This chain uses TRBV19 with TRBJ2-1; D not certain. Germline V gene sequence: CDR1 LNHDA, CDR2 SQIVND (reference sequence). This CDR3 is built from 13 residues. The CDR3 DNA is TGTGCCAGTAGTTTCGGCCCGCGGAATGAGCAGTCCTTC. It yields the protein CASSFGPRNEQSF.